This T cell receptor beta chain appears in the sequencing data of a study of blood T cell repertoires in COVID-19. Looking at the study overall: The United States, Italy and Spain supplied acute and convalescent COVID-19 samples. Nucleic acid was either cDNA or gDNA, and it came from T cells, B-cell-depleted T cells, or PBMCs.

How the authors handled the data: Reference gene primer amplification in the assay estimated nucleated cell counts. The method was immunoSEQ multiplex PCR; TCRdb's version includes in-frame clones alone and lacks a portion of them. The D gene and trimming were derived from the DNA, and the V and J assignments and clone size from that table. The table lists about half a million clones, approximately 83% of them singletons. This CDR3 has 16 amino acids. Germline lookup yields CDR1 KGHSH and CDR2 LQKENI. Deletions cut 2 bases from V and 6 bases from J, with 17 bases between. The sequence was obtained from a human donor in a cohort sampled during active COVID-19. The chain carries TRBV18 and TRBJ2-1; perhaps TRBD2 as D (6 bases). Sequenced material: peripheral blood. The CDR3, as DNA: TGTGCCAGCTCACCAGTTGGCGGAGGGGCATTCAATGAGCAGTTCTTC. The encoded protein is CASSPVGGGAFNEQFF.